This record concerns one T cell receptor (beta chain) sequence. Its cognate antigen is unknown. The study ran its PCR with 60 Vbeta and 13 Jbeta primers. Using immunoSEQ multiplex PCR, the repertoire was profiled, and TCRdb retains in-frame clones only, with some absent. The sample consists of about 90,000 clones, more than 55% of them appearing once. These data belong to a study of cytomegalovirus exposure and HLA in healthy donors. Study-level findings and limits: In vitro checks showed that a few CMV-associated chains really do target CMV antigens. TRBV6-2, TRBV6-3 and other indistinguishable V segments were excluded.

The germline CDR1 and CDR2 sequences are SGHRS and YFSETQ. V was pared by 3 bases and J by 1 base, with 3 bases of the junction left unmatched. The CDR3 covers 14 residues. The source material was PBMCs. This clonotype was obtained from a woman in her fifties or sixties in good health and CMV-seropositive. This sequence joins TRBV5-1 and TRBJ1-1, with 7 bases fitting TRBD1. The CDR3 DNA reads as TGCGCCAGCAGCTCGCAGGGGGGGAACACTGAAGCTTTCTTT. Protein: CASSSQGGNTEAFF. Full variable domain (remainder filled in from reference TRBV5-1 and TRBJ1-1): KAGVTQTPRYLIKTRGQQVTLSCSPISGHRSVSWYQQTPGQGLQFLFEYFSETQRNKGNFPGRFSGRQFSNSRSEMNVSTLELGDSALYLCASSSQGGNTEAFFGQGTRLTVV.